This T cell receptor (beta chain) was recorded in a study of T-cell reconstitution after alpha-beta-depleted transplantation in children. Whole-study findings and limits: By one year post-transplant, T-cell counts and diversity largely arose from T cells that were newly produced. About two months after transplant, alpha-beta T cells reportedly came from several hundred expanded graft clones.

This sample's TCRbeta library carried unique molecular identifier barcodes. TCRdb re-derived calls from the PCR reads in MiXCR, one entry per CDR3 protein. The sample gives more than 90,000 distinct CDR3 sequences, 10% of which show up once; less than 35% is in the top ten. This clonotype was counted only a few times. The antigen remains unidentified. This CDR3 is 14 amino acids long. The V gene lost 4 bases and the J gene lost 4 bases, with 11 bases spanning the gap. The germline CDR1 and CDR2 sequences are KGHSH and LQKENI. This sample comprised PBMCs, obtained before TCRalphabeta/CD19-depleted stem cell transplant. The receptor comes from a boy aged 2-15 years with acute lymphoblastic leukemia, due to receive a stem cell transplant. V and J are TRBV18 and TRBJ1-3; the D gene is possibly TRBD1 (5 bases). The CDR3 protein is CASSLRDLGNTIYF. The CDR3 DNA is TGTGCCAGCTCACTTCGGGACTTAGGAAACACCATATATTTT. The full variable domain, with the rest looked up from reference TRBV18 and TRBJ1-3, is NAGVMQNPRHLVRRRGQEARLRCSPMKGHSHVYWYRQLPEEGLKFMVYLQKENIIDESGMPKERFSAEFPKEGPSILRIQQVVRGDSAAYFCASSLRDLGNTIYFGEGSWLTVV.